This T cell receptor (beta chain) was obtained from a study of PD-1 blockade in classical Hodgkin lymphoma. CDR3 size: 12 residues. Germline CDR1 reads SGHDT; CDR2 reads YYEEEE. Deletions cut 2 bases from V and 5 bases from J, with 4 bases between. Here immunoSEQ multiplex PCR was the method, and the copy in TCRdb shows in-frame clones only, minus some. The table lists about 30,000 clones, about nine tenths of them singletons. Time point defined: newly diagnosed, previously untreated cHL patient sample. The authors purified CD4+ T cells from thawed PBMCs by magnetic negative selection. Sequenced input: CD4+ T cells from blood. The source of this sequence is a human donor with classical Hodgkin lymphoma. This sequence joins TRBV5-6 and TRBJ2-2; unclear D gene. This chain's CDR3 is CASSFSTGELFF. The DNA of the CDR3 is TGTGCCAGCAGCTTCTCTACCGGGGAGCTGTTTTTT.